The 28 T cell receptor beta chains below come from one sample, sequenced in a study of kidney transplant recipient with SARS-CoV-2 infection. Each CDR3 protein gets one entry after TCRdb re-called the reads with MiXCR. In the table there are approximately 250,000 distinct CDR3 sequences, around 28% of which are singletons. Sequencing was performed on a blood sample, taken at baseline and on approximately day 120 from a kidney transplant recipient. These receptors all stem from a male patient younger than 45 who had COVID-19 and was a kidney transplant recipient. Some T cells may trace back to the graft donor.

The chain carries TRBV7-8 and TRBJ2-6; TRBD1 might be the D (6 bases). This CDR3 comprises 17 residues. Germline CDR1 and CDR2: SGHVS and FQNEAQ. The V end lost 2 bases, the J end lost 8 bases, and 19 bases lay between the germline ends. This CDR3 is CASSLRVQGLWTNVLTF. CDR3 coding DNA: TGTGCCAGCAGCTTAAGGGTACAGGGTCTCTGGACCAACGTCCTGACTTTC.

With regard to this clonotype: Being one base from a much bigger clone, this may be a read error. The CDR3 reads CASSYSLRESQYF. CDR3 in DNA: TGTGCCAGCAGTTACTCTTTGCGAGAGTCCCAGTACTTC. The J gene is TRBJ2-5, the V gene TRBV6-2 or TRBV6-3; D is unresolved. Germline V CDR1 and CDR2: MNHEY, SVGEGT. CDR3 length: 13 amino acids.

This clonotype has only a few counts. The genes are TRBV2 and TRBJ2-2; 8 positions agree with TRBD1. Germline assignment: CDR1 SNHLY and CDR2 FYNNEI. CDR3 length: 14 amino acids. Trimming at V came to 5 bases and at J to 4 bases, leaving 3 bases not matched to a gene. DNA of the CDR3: TGTGCCAGCAGTAGACAGGGGAGCACCGGGGAGCTGTTTTTT. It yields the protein CASSRQGSTGELFF.

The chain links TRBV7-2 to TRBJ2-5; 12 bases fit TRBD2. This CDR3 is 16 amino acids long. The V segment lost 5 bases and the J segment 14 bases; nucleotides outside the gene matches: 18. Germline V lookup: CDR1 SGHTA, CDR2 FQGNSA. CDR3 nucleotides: TGTGCCAGCAGCCCCCGAGTAGGGACTAGCGGGTCCTTCGATTACTTC. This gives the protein CASSPRVGTSGSFDYF.

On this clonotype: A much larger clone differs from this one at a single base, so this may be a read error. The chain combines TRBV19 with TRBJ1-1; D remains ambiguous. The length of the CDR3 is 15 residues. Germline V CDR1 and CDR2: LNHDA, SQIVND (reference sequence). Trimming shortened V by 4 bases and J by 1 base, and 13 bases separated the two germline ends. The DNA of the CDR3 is TGTGCCAGTAGTACCTCCCTAATGTCGAACACTGAAGCTTTCTTT. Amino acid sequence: CASSTSLMSNTEAFF.

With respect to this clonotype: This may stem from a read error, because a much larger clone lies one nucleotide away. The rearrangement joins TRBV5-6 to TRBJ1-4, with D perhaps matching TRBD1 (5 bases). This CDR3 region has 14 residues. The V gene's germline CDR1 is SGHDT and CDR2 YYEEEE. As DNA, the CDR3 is TGTGCCCGCAGCTTGGGAGGGGATAATGAAAAACTGTTTTTT. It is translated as CARSLGGDNEKLFF.

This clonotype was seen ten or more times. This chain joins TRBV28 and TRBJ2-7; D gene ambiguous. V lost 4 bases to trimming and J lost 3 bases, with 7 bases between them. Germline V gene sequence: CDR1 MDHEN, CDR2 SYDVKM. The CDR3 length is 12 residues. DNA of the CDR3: TGTGCCAGCAGTTACCCTTACTACGAGCAGTACTTC. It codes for CASSYPYYEQYF.

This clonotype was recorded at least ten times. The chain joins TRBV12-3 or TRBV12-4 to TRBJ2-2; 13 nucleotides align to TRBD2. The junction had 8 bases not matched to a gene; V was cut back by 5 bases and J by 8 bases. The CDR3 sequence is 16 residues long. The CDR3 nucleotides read TGTGCCAGCAGTCTTTGGACTAGCGGGAGAGTGGGGGAGCTGTTTTTT. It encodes CASSLWTSGRVGELFF.

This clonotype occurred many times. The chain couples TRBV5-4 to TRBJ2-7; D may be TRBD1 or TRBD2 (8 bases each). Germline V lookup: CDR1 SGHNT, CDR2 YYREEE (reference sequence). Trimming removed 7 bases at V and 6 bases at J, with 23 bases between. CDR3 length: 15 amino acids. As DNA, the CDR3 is TGTGCCAGCTCCGGGACAGGTAACGCGGGGGGCGAGCAGTACTTC. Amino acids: CASSGTGNAGGEQYF.

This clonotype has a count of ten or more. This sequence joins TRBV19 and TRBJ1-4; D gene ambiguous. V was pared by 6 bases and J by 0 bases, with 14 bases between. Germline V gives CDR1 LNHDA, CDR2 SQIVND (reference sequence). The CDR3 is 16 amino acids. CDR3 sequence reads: CASSYGGFATNEKLFF. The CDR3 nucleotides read TGTGCCAGTAGCTATGGAGGGTTTGCAACTAATGAAAAACTGTTTTTT.

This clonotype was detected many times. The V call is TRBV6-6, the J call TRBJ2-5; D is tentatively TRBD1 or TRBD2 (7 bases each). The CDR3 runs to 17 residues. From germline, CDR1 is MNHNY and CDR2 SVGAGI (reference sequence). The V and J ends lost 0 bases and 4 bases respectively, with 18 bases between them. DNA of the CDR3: TGTGCCAGCAGTTACTCACCCCGCAGGGGGGGAGGAGAGACCCAGTACTTC. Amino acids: CASSYSPRRGGGETQYF.

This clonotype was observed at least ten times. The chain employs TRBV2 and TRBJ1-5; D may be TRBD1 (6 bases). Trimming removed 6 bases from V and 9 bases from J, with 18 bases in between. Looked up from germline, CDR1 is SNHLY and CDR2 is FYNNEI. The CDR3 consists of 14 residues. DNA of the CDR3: TGTGCCAGCAGGAGGGAGGACAGTCGTGGGCCCCAGCATTTT. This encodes CASRREDSRGPQHF.

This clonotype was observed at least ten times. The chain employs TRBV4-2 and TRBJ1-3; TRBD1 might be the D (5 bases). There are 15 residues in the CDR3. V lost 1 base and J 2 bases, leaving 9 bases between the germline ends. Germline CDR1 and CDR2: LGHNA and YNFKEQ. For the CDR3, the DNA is TGTGCCAGCAGCCAAGGGGACGGAACTGGAAACACCATATATTTT. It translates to CASSQGDGTGNTIYF.

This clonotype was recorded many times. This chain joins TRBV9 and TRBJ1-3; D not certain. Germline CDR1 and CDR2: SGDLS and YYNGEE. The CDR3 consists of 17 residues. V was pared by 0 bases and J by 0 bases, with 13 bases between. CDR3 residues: CASSVDSGWSSGNTIYF. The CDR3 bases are TGTGCCAGCAGCGTAGATTCGGGCTGGAGCTCTGGAAACACCATATATTTT.

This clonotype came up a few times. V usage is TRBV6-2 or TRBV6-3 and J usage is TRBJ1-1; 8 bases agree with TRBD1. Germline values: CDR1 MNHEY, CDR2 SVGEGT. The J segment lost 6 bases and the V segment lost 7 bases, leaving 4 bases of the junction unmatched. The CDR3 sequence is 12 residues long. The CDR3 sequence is CASTTGVPEAFF. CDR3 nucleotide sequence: TGTGCCAGCACGACAGGGGTCCCTGAAGCTTTCTTT.

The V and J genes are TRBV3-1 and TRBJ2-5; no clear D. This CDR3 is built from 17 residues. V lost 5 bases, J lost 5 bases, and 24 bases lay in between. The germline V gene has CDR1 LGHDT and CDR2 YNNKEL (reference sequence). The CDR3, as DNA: TGTGCCAGCAGCAATTGGAGTCCCATTCCTCTCTCTGAGACCCAGTACTTC. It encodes CASSNWSPIPLSETQYF.

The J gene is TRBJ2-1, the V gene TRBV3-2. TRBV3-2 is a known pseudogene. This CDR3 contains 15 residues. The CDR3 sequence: CASSQGQDSWNEQFF. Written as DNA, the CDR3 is TGTGCCAGCAGCCAAGGGCAGGACTCCTGGAATGAGCAGTTCTTC.

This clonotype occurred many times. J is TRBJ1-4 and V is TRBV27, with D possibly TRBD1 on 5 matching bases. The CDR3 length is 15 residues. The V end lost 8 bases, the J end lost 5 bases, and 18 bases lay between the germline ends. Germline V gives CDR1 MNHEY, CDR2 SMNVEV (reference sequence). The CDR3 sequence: CASGEIGDPNEKLFF. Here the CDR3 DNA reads TGTGCCAGCGGAGAAATAGGGGACCCCAATGAAAAACTGTTTTTT.

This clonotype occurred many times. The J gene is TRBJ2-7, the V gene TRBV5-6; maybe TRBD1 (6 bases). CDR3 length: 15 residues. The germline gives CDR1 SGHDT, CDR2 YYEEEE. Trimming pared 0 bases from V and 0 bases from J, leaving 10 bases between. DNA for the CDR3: TGTGCCAGCAGCTTGGGGGGGCGTAGCTCCTACGAGCAGTACGTC. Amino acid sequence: CASSLGGRSSYEQYV.

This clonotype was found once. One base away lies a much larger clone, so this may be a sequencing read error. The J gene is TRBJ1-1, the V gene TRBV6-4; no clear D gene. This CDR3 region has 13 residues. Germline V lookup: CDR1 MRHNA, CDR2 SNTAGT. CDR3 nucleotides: TGTGCCAGCAGTGGAGCATTGAACATTGAAGCTTTCTTT. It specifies CASSGALNIEAFF.

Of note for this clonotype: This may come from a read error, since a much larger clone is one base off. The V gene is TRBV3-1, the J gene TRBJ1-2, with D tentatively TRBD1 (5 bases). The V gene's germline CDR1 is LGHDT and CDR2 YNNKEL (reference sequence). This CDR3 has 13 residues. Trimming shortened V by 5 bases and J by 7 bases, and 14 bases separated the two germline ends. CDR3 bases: TGTGCCAGCAGCAATGGACGGGGCTGTGGCTACACCTTC. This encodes CASSNGRGCGYTF.

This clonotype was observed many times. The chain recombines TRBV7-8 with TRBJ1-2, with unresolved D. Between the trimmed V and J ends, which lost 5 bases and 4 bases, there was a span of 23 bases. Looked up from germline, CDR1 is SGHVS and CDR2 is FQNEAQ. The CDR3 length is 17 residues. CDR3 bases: TGTGCCAGCAGCGCTTGGGTGTTTACCCGAAAGACCTATGGCTACACCTTC. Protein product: CASSAWVFTRKTYGYTF.

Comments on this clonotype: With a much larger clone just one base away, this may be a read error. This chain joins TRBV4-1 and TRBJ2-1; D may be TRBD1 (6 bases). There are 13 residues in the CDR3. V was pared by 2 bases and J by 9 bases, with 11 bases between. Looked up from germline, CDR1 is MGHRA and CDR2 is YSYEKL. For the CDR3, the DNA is TGCGCCAGCAGCCAAAGAACGGACAGTGAGCAGTTCTTC. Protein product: CASSQRTDSEQFF.

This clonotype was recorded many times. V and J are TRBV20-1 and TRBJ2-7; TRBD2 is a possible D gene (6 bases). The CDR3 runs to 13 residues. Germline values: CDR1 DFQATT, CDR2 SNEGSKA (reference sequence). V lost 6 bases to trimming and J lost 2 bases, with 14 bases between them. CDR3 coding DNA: TGCAGTGCGACTGGGGCGGGACCCTACGAGCAGTACTTC. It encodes CSATGAGPYEQYF.

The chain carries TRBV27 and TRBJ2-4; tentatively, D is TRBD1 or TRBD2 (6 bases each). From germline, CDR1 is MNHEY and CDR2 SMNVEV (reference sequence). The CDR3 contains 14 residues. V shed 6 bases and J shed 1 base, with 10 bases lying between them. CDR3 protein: CASSQGRAKNIQYF. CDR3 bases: TGTGCCAGCAGCCAGGGGAGGGCCAAAAACATTCAGTACTTC.

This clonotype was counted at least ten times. CDR3: CASSLGTGSSYNEQFF. In DNA form, the CDR3 reads TGTGCCAGCAGTTTAGGTACGGGGTCCTCCTACAATGAGCAGTTCTTC. This sequence joins TRBV12-3 or TRBV12-4 and TRBJ2-1, with a tentative D call TRBD2 (5 bases). The CDR3 length is 16 residues. V lost 1 base and J lost 0, with 10 bases in between.

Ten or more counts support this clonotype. This chain's CDR3 is CASSGRITSRKTYGYTF. DNA for the CDR3: TGTGCCAGCAGCGGTAGAATAACAAGCAGAAAGACCTATGGCTACACCTTC. V usage is TRBV11-2 and J usage is TRBJ1-2; D gene uncertain. Trimming removed 5 bases at V and 4 bases at J, with 23 bases between. In germline, CDR1 is SGHAT, CDR2 FQNNGV. CDR3 length: 17 amino acids.

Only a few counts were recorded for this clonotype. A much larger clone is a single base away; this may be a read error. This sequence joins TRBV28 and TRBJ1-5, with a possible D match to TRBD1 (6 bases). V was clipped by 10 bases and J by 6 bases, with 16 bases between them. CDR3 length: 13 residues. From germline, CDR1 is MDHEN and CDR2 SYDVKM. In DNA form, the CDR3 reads TGTGCCAACAGAGGACAGAACCCTCAGCCCCAGCATTTT. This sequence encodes CANRGQNPQPQHF.